The text below deals with one TCR beta chain. What it binds is unknown. Germline CDR1 reads LNHNV; CDR2 reads YYDKDF (reference sequence). V was trimmed by 8 bases and J by 4 bases, leaving 17 bases between them. The CDR3 covers 14 residues. The record originates from a study of T-cell reconstitution after alpha-beta-depleted transplantation in children. For TCRbeta, the library was prepared with unique molecular identifiers. TCRdb reprocessed the PCR reads with MiXCR, giving one entry per CDR3 protein. This sample carries 250,000 to 400,000 distinct CDR3 sequences, over 20% of them seen once, and the ten largest clones take approximately 9.9%. Notes on the study in general: Expanded graft clones numbering several hundred reportedly gave rise to alpha-beta T cells about two months after transplant. Elevated TCRbeta diversity at day 60 was traced, in some patients, to surviving recipient T cells and thymic progenitors.

V is TRBV15 and J is TRBJ1-1; D not resolved. The sequence derives from a male patient younger than 18 who had a stem cell transplant for acute lymphoblastic leukemia, so the T cells may come from the graft donor. The specimen comprised PBMCs, mostly from graft donor cells, sampled 180 days after TCRalphabeta/CD19-depleted stem cell transplant. The CDR3 reads CATLPHTGGTEAFF. As DNA, the CDR3 is TGTGCCACCTTACCCCACACGGGCGGCACTGAAGCTTTCTTT. Complete variable domain (other parts from reference TRBV15 and TRBJ1-1): DAMVIQNPRYQVTQFGKPVTLSCSQTLNHNVMYWYQQKSSQAPKLLFHYYDKDFNNEADTPDNFQSRRPNTSFCFLDIRSPGLGDTAMYLCATLPHTGGTEAFFGQGTRLTVV.